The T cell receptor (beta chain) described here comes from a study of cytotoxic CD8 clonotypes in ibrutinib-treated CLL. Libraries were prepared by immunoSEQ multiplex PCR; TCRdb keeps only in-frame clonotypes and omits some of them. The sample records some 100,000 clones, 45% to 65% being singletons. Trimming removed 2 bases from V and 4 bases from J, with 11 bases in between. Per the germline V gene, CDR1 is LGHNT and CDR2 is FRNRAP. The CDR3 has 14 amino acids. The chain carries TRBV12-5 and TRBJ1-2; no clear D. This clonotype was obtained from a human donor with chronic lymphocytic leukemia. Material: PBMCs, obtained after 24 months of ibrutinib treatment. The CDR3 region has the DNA TGTGCTAGTGGTTTGAACCAGGCCGGCTATGGCTACACCTTC. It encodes CASGLNQAGYGYTF.